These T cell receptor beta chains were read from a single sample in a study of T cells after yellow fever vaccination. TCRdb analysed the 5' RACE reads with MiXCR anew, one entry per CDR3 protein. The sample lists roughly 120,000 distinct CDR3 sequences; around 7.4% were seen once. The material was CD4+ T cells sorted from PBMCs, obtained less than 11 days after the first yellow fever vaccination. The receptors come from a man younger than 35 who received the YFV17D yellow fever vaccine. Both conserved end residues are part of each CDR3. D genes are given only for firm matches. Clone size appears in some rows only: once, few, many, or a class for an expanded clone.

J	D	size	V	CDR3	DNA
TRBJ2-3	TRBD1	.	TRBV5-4	CASSPRQGTDTQYF	TGTGCCAGCAGCCCGAGACAGGGAACAGATACGCAGTATTTT
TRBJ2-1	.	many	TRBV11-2	CASSLGSFEQFF	TGTGCCAGCAGCCTGGGAAGCTTTGAGCAGTTCTTC
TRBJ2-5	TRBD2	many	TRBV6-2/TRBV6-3	CASSTYSGGDKETQYF	TGTGCCAGCAGCACCTATAGCGGGGGGGACAAAGAGACCCAGTACTTC
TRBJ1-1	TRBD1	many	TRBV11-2	CASSLVRGLTEAFF	TGTGCCAGCAGCTTAGTCAGGGGGCTAACTGAAGCTTTCTTT
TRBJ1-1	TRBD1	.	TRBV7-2	CASSLAGAGGRSTEAFF	TGTGCCAGCAGCTTAGCGGGGGCAGGGGGCCGTAGCACTGAAGCTTTCTTT
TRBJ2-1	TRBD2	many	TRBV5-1	CASSLELAGRYNEQFF	TGCGCCAGCAGCTTGGAGCTAGCGGGGAGGTACAATGAGCAGTTCTTC
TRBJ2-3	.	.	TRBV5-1	CASSLDGSTDTQYF	TGCGCCAGCAGCTTGGACGGCAGCACAGATACGCAGTATTTT
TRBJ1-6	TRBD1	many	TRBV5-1	CASSLRTGYNSPLHF	TGCGCCAGCAGCCTACGGACAGGGTATAATTCACCCCTCCACTTT
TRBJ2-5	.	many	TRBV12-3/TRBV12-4	CASRKQLGGETQYF	TGTGCCAGCAGGAAGCAGTTAGGGGGGGAGACCCAGTACTTC
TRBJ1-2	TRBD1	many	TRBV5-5	CASPLGGQTYGYTF	TGTGCCAGCCCCCTTGGGGGACAGACCTATGGCTACACCTTC
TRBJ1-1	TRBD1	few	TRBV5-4	CASSSGQGAGTEAFF	TGTGCCAGCAGTTCCGGACAGGGGGCGGGCACTGAAGCTTTCTTT
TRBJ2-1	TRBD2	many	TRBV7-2	CASSLTGTSGGAGQFF	TGTGCCAGCAGCCTAACCGGGACTAGCGGGGGGGCTGGGCAGTTCTTC
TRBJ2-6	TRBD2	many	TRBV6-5	CAASTLSAGGSGANVLTF	TGTGCCGCATCCACCCTATCTGCGGGGGGCTCTGGGGCCAACGTCCTGACTTTC
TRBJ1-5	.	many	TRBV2	CASSDRGRGSSQPQHF	TGTGCCAGCAGTGACAGGGGTCGTGGCTCGTCCCAGCCCCAGCATTTT
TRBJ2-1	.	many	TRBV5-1	CASSLSVTYNEQFF	TGCGCCAGCAGCTTGTCGGTAACCTACAATGAGCAGTTCTTC
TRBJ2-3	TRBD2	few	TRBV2	CASSGGGGLYSWTDTQYF	TGTGCCAGCAGTGGGGGCGGGGGGCTGTATAGTTGGACAGATACGCAGTATTTT
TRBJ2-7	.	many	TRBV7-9	CASSLEGGSYEQYF	TGTGCCAGCAGTTTGGAGGGGGGATCCTACGAGCAGTACTTC
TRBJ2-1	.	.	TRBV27	CASSLSTRWNEQFF	TGTGCCAGCAGTTTAAGCACTAGGTGGAATGAGCAGTTCTTC
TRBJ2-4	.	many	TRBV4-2	CASSPASGGSKNIQYF	TGTGCCAGCAGCCCCGCTTCTGGGGGGTCCAAAAACATTCAGTACTTC
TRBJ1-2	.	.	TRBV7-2	CASTQLGRSYGYTF	TGTGCCAGCACCCAATTGGGACGGTCCTATGGCTACACCTTC
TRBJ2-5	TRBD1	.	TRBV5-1	CASSVQQGSGDQYF	TGCGCCAGCAGCGTACAACAGGGGAGTGGGGACCAGTACTTC
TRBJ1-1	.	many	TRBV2	CASNEAGTATEAFF	TGTGCCAGCAACGAGGCGGGGACGGCCACTGAAGCTTTCTTT
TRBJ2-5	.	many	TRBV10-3	CAIRANQETQYF	TGTGCCATCCGGGCCAACCAAGAGACCCAGTACTTC
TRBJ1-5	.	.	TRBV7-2	CASSIKQGLGQPQHF	TGTGCCAGCAGCATAAAACAGGGATTGGGGCAGCCCCAGCATTTT
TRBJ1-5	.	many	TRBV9	CASSGDINQPQHF	TGTGCCAGCAGCGGGGACATCAATCAGCCCCAGCATTTT
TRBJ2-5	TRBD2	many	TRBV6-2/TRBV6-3	CASRETSRETQYF	TGTGCCAGCAGGGAGACTAGCAGAGAGACCCAGTACTTC
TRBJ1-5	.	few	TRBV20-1	CSALQGSRLGVPQHF	TGCAGTGCGCTTCAGGGGTCGCGCCTGGGGGTCCCCCAGCATTTT